The following is a TCR beta chain sequence with its context. The target antigen is unknown. The CDR3 is 13 amino acids. Germline CDR1 reads MNHNS; CDR2 reads SASEGT. The sample originates from a study of T cells expressing NK-cell markers. Study-level information: It was from sorted CD3+CD56+NKG2C+, CD3+CD56+NKG2C- and CD3+CD56-NKG2C+ T cells that TCR beta repertoires came. One of the eight sequenced donors was seronegative, whereas the other seven were HCMV-seropositive. Whole-study findings and limits: There remained a lack of clarity about HCMV specificity of expanded NKG2C+ T cell clones.

Reprocessing the 5' RACE reads, TCRdb reports a single entry for every CDR3 protein and omits DNA. Here the sample table reports about half a million distinct CDR3 sequences. This receptor was obtained from a woman aged 45-65 years in good health. The source material was blood T cells: a sorted CD56 or NKG2C T cell subset, CD4+ or CD8+ T cells, or bulk PBMC T cells (not recorded which). The rearrangement links TRBV6-1 to TRBJ2-5; TCRdb's D call, TRBD1, is unchecked because there is no DNA. The CDR3 protein is CASRSDRKETQYF.